The entry that follows covers one T cell receptor (beta chain) sequence. Blood RNA originated from unsorted whole blood, with germline DNA additionally extracted. With 1 base clipped from V and 6 bases from J, the junction kept 18 bases outside the gene matches. CDR3 length: 20 amino acids. Germline V gene lookup returns CDR1 SGHNT and CDR2 YENEEA. The sample comes from a study of tumor-infiltrating lymphocytes in primary liver carcinoma. Total RNA amounting to around 450 ng was the source from which TCR beta cDNA was made with a constant-region primer. For TCR beta, libraries were produced by three nested multiplex PCR rounds using slightly modified ARM-PCR. Two initial PCR rounds of approximately 10 cycles each paired TRBV1-TRBV30 forward primers with a C-beta reverse primer. TCRdb fed the multiplex PCR reads into MiXCR, producing one record per CDR3 protein. The sample records almost 200,000 distinct CDR3 sequences, roughly 61% being singletons.

This chain connects TRBV11-3 to TRBJ2-2; 9 bases align to TRBD2. The receptor was derived from a woman aged 60-70 years with primary liver carcinoma and hepatitis B virus infection. Sequencing was carried out using peripheral blood. CDR3 in DNA: TGTGCCAGCAGCTTAGGGATGGGATTAGCGGGAGTCGGCGGTCCCGGGGAGCTGTTTTTT. Amino acid sequence: CASSLGMGLAGVGGPGELFF.